One sample yielded the 15 T cell receptor beta chains listed below, sequenced in a study of T cells in tuberculosis. The method was immunoSEQ multiplex PCR; TCRdb's version includes in-frame clones alone and lacks a portion of them. Among some 25,000 clones listed, around 95% were seen once. Sequences were obtained from PBMCs. These receptors originate from a donor aged 10-30 years with latent tuberculosis or without tuberculosis infection.

V is TRBV5-1 and J is TRBJ2-2; D is perhaps TRBD2 (5 bases). Trimming removed 4 bases at V and 2 bases at J, with 9 bases between. Germline-derived CDR1 and CDR2 are SGHRS and YFSETQ. This CDR3 region has 14 residues. The CDR3 sequence: CASSPGSNTGELFF. The DNA of the CDR3 is TGCGCCAGCAGCCCGGGAAGCAACACCGGGGAGCTGTTTTTT.

The table lists this clone with a count of one. V is TRBV2 and J is TRBJ1-5; D is unclear. V was cut by 4 bases and J by 0 bases, with 13 bases left in between. The CDR3 length is 16 residues. Germline V gene lookup returns CDR1 SNHLY and CDR2 FYNNEI. The CDR3 DNA reads as TGTGCCAGCAGTGGGACTAGCAGTTATAGCAATCAGCCCCAGCATTTT. This translates into CASSGTSSYSNQPQHF.

The chain employs TRBV7-3 and TRBJ2-1; 9 positions match TRBD2. The CDR3 contains 15 residues. The V and J ends lost 3 bases and 2 bases, in that order; junction bases with no gene match: 2. Germline values: CDR1 SGHTA, CDR2 FQGTGA. The CDR3 protein is CASSFLAGTYNEQFF. CDR3 DNA sequence: TGTGCCAGCAGCTTTCTAGCGGGAACCTACAATGAGCAGTTCTTC.

The chain couples TRBV29-1 to TRBJ1-5, with D hard to call. Trimming left V 5 bases short and J 4 bases short, with 9 bases between. This CDR3 is 12 amino acids long. Germline CDR1 and CDR2: SQVTM and ANQGSEA. CDR3 amino acids: CSVSGDNQPQHF. CDR3 DNA sequence: TGCAGCGTTTCCGGGGATAATCAGCCCCAGCATTTT.

The chain has TRBV10-2 and TRBJ2-5, with TRBD1 matching 11 bases. The CDR3 is 14 amino acids. The V gene's germline CDR1 is WSHSY and CDR2 SAAADI. The J segment lost 4 bases and the V segment lost 7 bases, leaving 5 bases of the junction unmatched. CDR3 in amino acids: CASKMDRGRETQYF. The CDR3 DNA reads as TGCGCCAGCAAAATGGACAGGGGGCGAGAGACCCAGTACTTC.

The rearrangement uses TRBV5-6 and TRBJ1-2; 7 bases agree with TRBD1. V lost 2 bases to trimming and J lost 7 bases; unmatched junction nucleotides: 11. Per germline, CDR1 SGHDT and CDR2 YYEEEE. CDR3 size: 15 residues. This CDR3 is CASSFPQPRTGGYTF. CDR3 in DNA: TGTGCCAGCAGCTTCCCCCAACCTAGGACAGGTGGCTACACCTTC.

The chain links TRBV9 to TRBJ1-6; D perhaps matches TRBD1 (6 bases). The CDR3 consists of 14 residues. The germline V gene encodes CDR1 SGDLS and CDR2 YYNGEE. Trimming took 7 bases from V and 9 from J, leaving 17 bases between them. The CDR3 DNA reads TGTGCCAGCTCCGGGGGGGCAGGGCCTTCACCCCTCCACTTT. Its translation: CASSGGAGPSPLHF.

This clone occurred a few times. The V gene is TRBV11-2, the J gene TRBJ1-2, with D possibly being TRBD1 (5 bases). This CDR3 has 14 residues. Germline values: CDR1 SGHAT, CDR2 FQNNGV. Trimming stripped 0 bases from V and 2 bases from J, with 7 bases between. The CDR3 bases are TGTGCCAGCAGCTTAGATCCAGGGAACTATGGCTACACCTTC. As protein: CASSLDPGNYGYTF.

The rearrangement links TRBV28 to TRBJ2-3; TRBD1 is a possible D gene (6 bases). Germline CDR1 MDHEN, CDR2 SYDVKM. The CDR3 is 15 residues long. Trimming removed 8 bases at V and 0 bases at J, with 15 bases between. The CDR3, as DNA: TGTGCCAGCGGCTGGGGCAGGGGAAGCACAGATACGCAGTATTTT. Translating it yields CASGWGRGSTDTQYF.

The chain is built from TRBV5-1 and TRBJ2-6; D perhaps matches TRBD1 (6 bases). The CDR3 totals 16 residues. V shed 0 bases and J shed 4 bases, with 11 bases lying between them. CDR1 is SGHRS, CDR2 YFSETQ, per germline. CDR3 nucleotides: TGCGCCAGCAGCTTGGAAACAGGGACCGGGGCCAACGTCCTGACTTTC. It translates to CASSLETGTGANVLTF.

The chain links TRBV5-1 to TRBJ2-3; 11 nucleotides agree with TRBD1. In germline, CDR1 is SGHRS, CDR2 YFSETQ. With 3 bases clipped from V and 4 bases from J, the junction kept 1 base outside the gene matches. The CDR3 is made up of 14 amino acids. DNA for the CDR3: TGCGCCAGCAGCTGGGGACAGGGGGCAGATACGCAGTATTTT. It encodes CASSWGQGADTQYF.

V is TRBV9 and J is TRBJ2-3; TRBD2 agrees at 14 bases. The CDR3 has 15 residues. Germline-derived CDR1 and CDR2 are SGDLS and YYNGEE. After removal of 6 bases from V and 3 bases from J, the junction contained 3 bases not matched to a gene. Here the CDR3 reads CASTGTSGGTDTQYF. CDR3 DNA sequence: TGTGCCAGCACCGGGACTAGCGGGGGTACAGATACGCAGTATTTT. The full variable domain, rest sourced from reference TRBV9 and TRBJ2-3, is DSGVTQTPKHLITATGQRVTLRCSPRSGDLSVYWYQQSLDQGLQFLIQYYNGEERAKGNILERFSAQQFPDLHSELNLSSLELGDSALYFCASTGTSGGTDTQYFGPGTRLTVL.

The V and J genes are TRBV6-5 and TRBJ1-3; D might be TRBD1 (6 bases). CDR1 and CDR2 from the germline V gene are MNHEY and SVGAGI. This CDR3 comprises 14 residues. V shed 6 bases and J shed 0 bases, with 9 bases lying between them. The DNA of the CDR3 is TGTGCCAGCAGCCCGGACAGCTCTGGAAACACCATATATTTT. Translated, it gives CASSPDSSGNTIYF.

The V and J genes are TRBV7-8 and TRBJ2-1, with 10 bases matching TRBD2. Trimming at V came to 5 bases and at J to 5 bases, leaving 6 bases not matched to a gene. This CDR3 contains 15 residues. Germline CDR1 and CDR2: SGHVS and FQNEAQ. This CDR3 is CASSRSGGVHNEQFF. The CDR3 nucleotides are TGTGCCAGCAGCCGCAGCGGGGGGGTGCACAATGAGCAGTTCTTC.

This clone was seen just once. The V and J genes are TRBV10-3 and TRBJ2-1, with TRBD2 matching over 12 bases. This CDR3 has 14 amino acids. The V and J ends lost 6 bases and 5 bases, in that order; junction bases with no gene match: 2. Looked up from germline, CDR1 is ENHRY and CDR2 is SYGVKD. For the CDR3, the DNA is TGTGCCATCAGGGGACTAGCGGGTAACAATGAGCAGTTCTTC. Protein sequence: CAIRGLAGNNEQFF.